What follows are 5 T cell receptor beta chains derived from one specimen sequenced in a study of OX40 agonist ivuxolimab in advanced cancers. Clones were read by immunoSEQ multiplex PCR, and TCRdb kept only the in-frame ones, dropping some. In the table there are more than 70,000 clones, approximately 89% of which are singletons. The material sequenced was CD4+ or CD8+ T cells sorted from blood, taken in a trial of the OX40 agonist ivuxolimab. These receptors came from an adult with an advanced solid tumor such as melanoma, head and neck, liver or kidney cancer.

This sequence joins TRBV18 and TRBJ1-5, with a weak D call TRBD1 (5 bases). V was cut by 10 bases and J by 4 bases, with 14 bases left in between. There are 13 residues in the CDR3. From germline, CDR1 is KGHSH and CDR2 LQKENI. CDR3 DNA: TGTGCCACCGCCGGGGACCAGAATCAGCCCCAGCATTTT. This encodes CATAGDQNQPQHF. The whole variable domain, filled in from reference TRBV18 and TRBJ1-5, reads NAGVMQNPRHLVRRRGQEARLRCSPMKGHSHVYWYRQLPEEGLKFMVYLQKENIIDESGMPKERFSAEFPKEGPSILRIQQVVRGDSAAYFCATAGDQNQPQHFGDGTRLSIL.

V usage is TRBV9 and J usage is TRBJ1-6; D gene ambiguous. Between the trimmed V and J ends, which lost 4 bases and 6 bases, there was a span of 8 bases. This CDR3 spans 13 amino acids. Germline CDR1 and CDR2: SGDLS and YYNGEE. CDR3 coding DNA: TGTGCCAGCAGCCCCAAGATTAATTCACCCCTCCACTTT. Encoded protein: CASSPKINSPLHF. The complete variable domain, with remaining parts taken from reference TRBV9 and TRBJ1-6, reads DSGVTQTPKHLITATGQRVTLRCSPRSGDLSVYWYQQSLDQGLQFLIQYYNGEERAKGNILERFSAQQFPDLHSELNLSSLELGDSALYFCASSPKINSPLHFGNGTRLTVT.

V is TRBV6-6 and J is TRBJ2-2, with D possibly matching TRBD2 (5 bases). The ends were cut back, 6 bases at V and 5 bases at J, with 13 bases in the middle. The germline gives CDR1 MNHNY, CDR2 SVGAGI (reference sequence). The CDR3 has 14 residues. The CDR3 region is CASSRGPLTGELFF. The CDR3 DNA is TGTGCCAGCAGCCGCGGGCCCCTGACCGGGGAGCTGTTTTTT.

The sample holds one count of this clone. The V call is TRBV7-2, the J call TRBJ2-7; D not certain. The germline CDR1 and CDR2 sequences are SGHTA and FQGNSA. V was trimmed by 3 bases and J by 2 bases, leaving 14 bases between them. The CDR3 has 15 residues. CDR3 sequence: CASSFTAAGTYEQYF. In DNA, the CDR3 is TGTGCCAGCAGCTTTACAGCCGCTGGAACCTACGAGCAGTACTTC.

This clone was observed once. This chain connects TRBV18 to TRBJ2-5; possibly TRBD1 or TRBD2 for D (5 bases each). Trimming removed 1 base at V and 4 bases at J, with 10 bases between. From germline, CDR1 is KGHSH and CDR2 LQKENI. This CDR3 contains 14 residues. CDR3 bases: TGTGCCAGCTCACCACGGGGGACCGGAGAGACCCAGTACTTC. Residues: CASSPRGTGETQYF.